This TCR beta chain was sequenced for a study of T cell responses to AZD1222 COVID-19 vaccine. Study-wide results and caveats: Across spike, vaccine-associated CD4 TCRs were found, dominant at 160-218 and 743-854. Among AZD1222 vaccinees, only six or seven were seropositive at baseline. Nearly half of spike-specific TCRs reportedly target unmutated variant regions. In all cases, repertoires were sampled only after the peak T cell response.

TCRdb's copy holds only in-frame clones and misses some; the assay was immunoSEQ multiplex PCR. The sample lists some 140,000 clones, 90% occurring once. The germline CDR1 and CDR2 sequences are MNHNY and SVGAGI (reference sequence). V dropped 7 bases and J dropped 4 bases, with 20 bases sitting between them. The length of the CDR3 is 16 residues. To note about this clone: As yet, its antigen is unknown.

The sample was peripheral blood, taken on day 0 of AZD1222 vaccination. The V call is TRBV6-6, the J call TRBJ1-3; perhaps TRBD1 as D (5 bases). This clonotype was obtained from an adult in good health. The chain's CDR3 is CASTPGSPGYGNTIYF. CDR3 sequence (DNA): TGTGCCAGCACCCCCGGAAGCCCAGGGTACGGAAACACCATATATTTT.